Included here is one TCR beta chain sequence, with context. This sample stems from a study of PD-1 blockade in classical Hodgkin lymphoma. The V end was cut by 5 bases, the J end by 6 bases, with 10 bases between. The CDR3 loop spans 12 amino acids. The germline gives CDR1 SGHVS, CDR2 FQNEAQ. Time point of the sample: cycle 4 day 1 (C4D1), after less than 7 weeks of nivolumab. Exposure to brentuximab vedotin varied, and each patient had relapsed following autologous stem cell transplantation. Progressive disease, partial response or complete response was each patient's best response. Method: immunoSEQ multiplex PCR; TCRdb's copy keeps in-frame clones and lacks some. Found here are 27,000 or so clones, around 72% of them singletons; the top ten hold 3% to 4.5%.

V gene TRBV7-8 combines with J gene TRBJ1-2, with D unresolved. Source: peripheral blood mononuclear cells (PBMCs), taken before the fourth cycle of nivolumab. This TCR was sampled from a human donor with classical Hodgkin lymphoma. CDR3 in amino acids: CASSVDMDGYTF. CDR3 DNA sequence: TGTGCCAGCAGCGTAGACATGGATGGCTACACCTTC.